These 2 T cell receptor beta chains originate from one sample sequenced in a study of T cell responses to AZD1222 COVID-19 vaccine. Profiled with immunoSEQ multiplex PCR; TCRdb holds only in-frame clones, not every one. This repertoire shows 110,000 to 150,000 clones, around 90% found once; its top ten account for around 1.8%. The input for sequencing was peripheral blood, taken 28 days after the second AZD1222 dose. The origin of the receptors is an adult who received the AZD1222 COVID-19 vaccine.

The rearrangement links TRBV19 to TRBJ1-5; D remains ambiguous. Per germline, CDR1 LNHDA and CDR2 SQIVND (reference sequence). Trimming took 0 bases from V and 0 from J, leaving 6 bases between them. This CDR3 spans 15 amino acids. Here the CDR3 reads CASSIEGYSNQPQHF. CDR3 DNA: TGTGCCAGTAGTATAGAGGGGTATAGCAATCAGCCCCAGCATTTT.

The CDR3 region has the DNA TGTGCCAGCAGCTTAACGGGGAGTGGGGAAAATGAGCAGTTCTTC. It translates to CASSLTGSGENEQFF. This chain connects TRBV7-3 to TRBJ2-1, with D tentatively TRBD2 (5 bases). This CDR3 comprises 15 residues. V was trimmed by 0 bases and J by 7 bases, leaving 13 bases between them. CDR1 is SGHTA and CDR2 is FQGTGA in the germline V gene.